Listed below are T cell receptor beta chains from one sample, sequenced in a study of shared clonotypes between healthy human individuals. The data were produced by immunoSEQ multiplex PCR, yet TCRdb's version contains in-frame clones alone and is incomplete. The data show 2 million to 2.5 million clones, with approximately 95% seen just once and 0.1% to 0.15% held by the top ten. The sample was naive CD4+ T cells sorted from blood. Receptor source: a young man in good health. The CDR3 runs from the conserved cysteine through the conserved F or W. The D gene is left open where the match is weak. Only some rows state a clone size, as once, few, many or a class for expanded clones.

v_gene	abundance	j_gene	d_gene	CDR3aa	CDR3nt
TRBV30	-	TRBJ2-2	-	CAWRTGTTTNTGELFF	TGTGCCTGGAGGACCGGGACAACTACGAACACCGGGGAGCTGTTTTTT
TRBV14	-	TRBJ2-5	-	CASSQGSTTQYF	TGTGCCAGCAGCCAGGGCTCTACGACCCAGTACTTC
TRBV2	-	TRBJ1-4	-	CASSEPLIRREKLFF	TGTGCCAGCAGTGAACCTCTTATAAGACGTGAAAAACTGTTTTTT
TRBV30	-	TRBJ1-2	-	CAWTLTGTPNYGYTF	TGTGCCTGGACCTTAACCGGGACACCTAACTATGGCTACACCTTC
TRBV6-4	-	TRBJ1-2	TRBD1	CASSQTGGYGYTF	TGTGCCAGCAGCCAAACAGGGGGCTATGGCTACACCTTC
TRBV18	-	TRBJ2-7	TRBD1	CASSPIPGQKTYEQYF	TGTGCCAGCTCACCGATACCGGGACAGAAGACCTACGAGCAGTACTTC
TRBV5-1	-	TRBJ2-7	TRBD1	CASSLGGQNSYEQYF	TGCGCCAGCAGCTTGGGGGGACAGAACTCCTACGAGCAGTACTTC
TRBV9	few	TRBJ1-2	TRBD1	CASSPQGGSAYGYTF	TGTGCCAGCAGCCCCCAGGGGGGATCGGCGTATGGCTACACCTTC
TRBV10-3	-	TRBJ2-3	-	CAISEIGTDTQYF	TGTGCCATCAGTGAAATCGGAACAGATACGCAGTATTTT
TRBV18	once	TRBJ2-7	TRBD2	CASSPPASGSYEQYF	TGTGCCAGCTCACCACCGGCTAGCGGGAGCTACGAGCAGTACTTC
TRBV10-3	once	TRBJ2-3	-	CAISESAAQRTQYF	TGTGCCATCAGTGAATCCGCGGCACAGCGGACGCAGTATTTT
TRBV5-1	-	TRBJ1-6	-	CASSLEQGAVSPLHF	TGCGCCAGCAGCTTGGAACAGGGAGCGGTTTCACCCCTCCACTTT
TRBV11-3	-	TRBJ2-1	TRBD1	CASSLGQGSYNEQFF	TGTGCCAGCAGCTTAGGACAGGGGTCCTACAATGAGCAGTTCTTC
TRBV5-1	once	TRBJ2-3	-	CASSPGGVGTDTQYF	TGCGCCAGCAGCCCCGGGGGCGTCGGCACAGATACGCAGTATTTT
TRBV7-2	-	TRBJ1-2	-	CASSLDGTNYGYTF	TGTGCCAGCAGCTTAGATGGCACAAACTATGGCTACACCTTC
TRBV7-2	-	TRBJ1-3	TRBD1	CASSPTGASGNTIYF	TGTGCCAGCAGCCCTACAGGGGCCTCTGGAAACACCATATATTTT
TRBV2	-	TRBJ1-6	-	CASTLVDVSGALHF	TGTGCCAGCACCCTCGTGGACGTATCGGGGGCCCTCCACTTT